Ten or more counts support the clone carrying this T cell receptor (beta chain). Antigen unknown. A quantitative 5'-RACE method, one with molecular barcodes, was used to make TCR beta libraries. TCRdb reanalysed the 5' RACE reads using MiXCR and keeps one entry per CDR3 protein. The sample holds 200,000 to 250,000 distinct CDR3 sequences, roughly 32% seen once. The germline gives CDR1 DFQATT, CDR2 SNEGSKA (reference sequence). The CDR3 length is 17 residues. Trimming at V came to 0 bases and at J to 1 base, leaving 8 bases not matched to a gene. The source of the sample is a study of CD8 T cells in ankylosing spondylitis. Whole-study results and caveats: In ankylosing spondylitis blood, a motif of 7 to 9 highly homologous TCR beta variants appeared characteristic. Reported data indicate significant enrichment of disease-linked clones within matched ankylosing spondylitis synovial fluid.

The clonotype comes from a male donor with ankylosing spondylitis or in good health (not recorded which). Sequences were obtained from blood, either unsorted or a sorted T cell fraction (not recorded which). This chain connects TRBV20-1 to TRBJ2-2, with 7 bases that match TRBD2. The CDR3 protein is CSARDEVGGWNTGELFF. The CDR3 DNA reads TGCAGTGCTAGAGATGAGGTCGGGGGGTGGAACACCGGGGAGCTGTTTTTT.